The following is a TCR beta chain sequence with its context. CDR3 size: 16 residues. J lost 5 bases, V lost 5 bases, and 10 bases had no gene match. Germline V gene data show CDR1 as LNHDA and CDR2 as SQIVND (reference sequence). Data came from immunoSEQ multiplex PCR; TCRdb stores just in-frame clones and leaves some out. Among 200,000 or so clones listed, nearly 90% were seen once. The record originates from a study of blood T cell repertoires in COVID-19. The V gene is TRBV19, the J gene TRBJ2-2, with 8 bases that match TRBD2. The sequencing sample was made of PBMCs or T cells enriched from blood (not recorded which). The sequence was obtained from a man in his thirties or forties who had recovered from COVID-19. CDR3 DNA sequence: TGTGCCAGTAGTGGGCCTGGGACTAGGCGGACCGGGGAGCTGTTTTTT. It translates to CASSGPGTRRTGELFF.